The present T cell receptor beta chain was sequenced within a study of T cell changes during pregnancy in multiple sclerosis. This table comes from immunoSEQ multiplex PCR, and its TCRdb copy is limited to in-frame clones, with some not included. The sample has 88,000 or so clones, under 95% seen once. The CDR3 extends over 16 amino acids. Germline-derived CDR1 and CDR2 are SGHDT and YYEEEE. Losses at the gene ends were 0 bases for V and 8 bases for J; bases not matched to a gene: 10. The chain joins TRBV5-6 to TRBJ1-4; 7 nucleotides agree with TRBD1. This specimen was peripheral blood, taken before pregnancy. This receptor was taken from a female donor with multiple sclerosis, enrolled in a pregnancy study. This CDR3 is CASSLDSRGSGEKLFF. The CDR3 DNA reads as TGTGCCAGCAGCTTGGATAGCAGGGGGTCGGGAGAAAAACTGTTTTTT. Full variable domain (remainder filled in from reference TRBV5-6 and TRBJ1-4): DAGVTQSPTHLIKTRGQQVTLRCSPKSGHDTVSWYQQALGQGPQFIFQYYEEEERQRGNFPDRFSGHQFPNYSSELNVNALLLGDSALYLCASSLDSRGSGEKLFFGSGTQLSVL.